This TCR beta chain was recorded in a study of blood T cell repertoires in COVID-19. Methods used by the authors: Counts of nucleated cells, estimated from reference gene primer amplification, were obtained. Produced via immunoSEQ multiplex PCR; TCRdb's table is partial and in-frame only. V and J calls plus clone size are reproduced from that table; the DNA served to infer D and trimming. The data show about 180,000 clones, over 65% seen once. V was clipped by 4 bases and J by 9 bases, with 16 bases between them. CDR1 is SEHNR and CDR2 is FQNEAQ in the germline V gene (reference sequence). This CDR3 spans 13 amino acids.

The chain uses TRBV7-9 and TRBJ2-7; no reliable D call. This TCR came from a person aged 70 to 79 with COVID-19, enrolled during active disease. The sample comprised peripheral blood. Here the CDR3 DNA reads TGTGCCAGCAGCTCGGTACCAAATCGGTCGCAGTACTTC. This sequence encodes CASSSVPNRSQYF. Complete variable domain (other parts from reference TRBV7-9 and TRBJ2-7): DTGVSQNPRHKITKRGQNVTFRCDPISEHNRLYWYRQTLGQGPEFLTYFQNEAQLEKSRLLSDRFSAERPKGSFSTLEIQRTEQGDSAMYLCASSSVPNRSQYFGPGTRLTVT.